Sequencing of this TCR beta chain was carried out in a study of T cell clonality in common variable immunodeficiency (dated by TCRdb to about 2015). Trimming removed 3 bases from V and 7 bases from J; the gene matches leave 5 bases unexplained. The germline V gene (reference sequence) sets CDR1 to LNHDA and CDR2 to SQIVND. Measured from the cysteine to the phenylalanine, the CDR3 is 15 residues long. The 36 bases shown cover part of the CDR3, and their frame starts at base 1. Broad study findings and their caveats: TCRbeta clonality was higher in CVID subjects than in healthy controls (t-test p = 0.018), and the increase was most characteristic of about a third of subjects. Correlations between repertoire features and clinical complications were limited by patient heterogeneity within the CVID cohort. CVID TCRbeta sequences reportedly showed fewer deletions and N-nucleotide insertions and lacked highly modified clones with 13 or more V deletions. Despite equal DNA input, controls averaged roughly 84,000 unique sequences per sample versus roughly 30,000 in CVID samples. The authors noted that sequencing repertoires of T cell subpopulations would be needed to clarify what caused the increased clonality in CVID. CVID subjects shared fewer TCRbeta clones with each other than healthy controls did (p < 0.0001).

This clone showed up just a few times. The antigen it recognizes is unknown. The read ends 3 residues before the CDR3 terminus; that terminus is restored from the germline J gene. CVID samples and control samples contributed equivalent amounts of genomic DNA as sequencing input. For every sample, a 60 bp segment covering the rearranged TCRbeta CDR3 region was amplified and then sequenced. TCRbeta amplification used the immunoSEQ assay, a bias-corrected multiplex PCR with high-throughput sequencing. As for the original processing: Every unique nucleotide sequence counted as a clone and was annotated with V, D and J genes, copy number and frequency. Sequences were labeled productive if in frame, and non-productive if out of frame or containing stop codons. As previously described, Shannon's entropy was used to calculate clonality. The predicted amino acid sequences of productive clones were used to derive the mean CDR3 Kyte-Doolittle hydropathy. The R hclust function was used to hierarchically cluster scaled V gene usage with Manhattan distance and complete linkage. To assess clone sharing by CDR3 amino acid sequence, 12 repertoires per group were resampled over 100 rounds. The repertoires were searched for about 68 published EBV-specific TCRbeta sequences and nearly 250 published CMV-specific TCRbeta sequences. A couple of CVID samples yielding fewer than 10,000 sequences were excluded from analysis, leaving under 45 CVID repertoires. What TCRdb holds here is the immuneACCESS table cut down to in-frame rearrangements. Part of the clones is not present; checked against another copy, under half of the missing clones reflect an unresolved V gene, and the others are unexplained. The V and J calls and clone size come from that table; D and trimming were worked out from the DNA. This sample has some 40,000 clones in the table, none counted a single time. The biggest ten clones account for approximately 2.8% of the sample.

Predominantly Caucasian heritage was noted among both the CVID patients and the healthy controls. From each donor, about 5 to 8.5 ml of heparinized peripheral whole blood was collected. Genomic DNA from adults with common variable immune deficiency (CVID) and from healthy adult controls was used for sequencing of TCRbeta CDR3 repertoires. A total of some 22 healthy adult volunteers (approximately 12 female and 10 or so male; age range about 23 to 75 years, mean age about 33) were included in the control group. Diluted blood was subjected to density centrifugation over Hypaque 1077 or Ficoll-Paque for isolation of peripheral blood mononuclear cells. Genomic DNA was extracted from unsorted mononuclear cells by Qiagen column purification or by a centrifugation-based method.

Recombination joined TRBV19 with TRBJ1-5, with 11 central nucleotides matching TRBD1. The sample was peripheral blood mononuclear cells. This TCR came from a person between 18 and 70 years old in good health. CDR3 region: CASSIRTGGGQPQHF. The covered CDR3 bases are TGTGCCAGTAGTATCCGGACAGGGGGCGGCCAGCCC.